Listed here is a single TCR beta chain. This clonotype was counted at least ten times. Its antigen target is currently unknown. No quality values exist for individual bases; no much larger clone is one base distant. Explained via the paper, the time point label denotes: newly diagnosed GD, antithyroid drugs for less than 3 months. RNA was extracted from PBMCs in TRIzol for both TCR sequencing and RNA sequencing. The diagnosis of Graves' disease was made according to American Thyroid Association guidelines. The patients came from an endocrinology department in Xi'an, China. Each patient gave 8.5 to 9.5 milliliters of peripheral blood, collected in an EDTA anticoagulant tube. PBMCs were isolated by Ficoll Paque Plus density gradient separation without further T cell sorting. An Agilent 2100 Bioanalyzer and agarose gel were used to check RNA quality, and a NanoDrop 2000 was used to measure RNA concentration.

The sample comes from a study of regulatory T cells in long-lasting Graves disease (dated by TCRdb to the early 2020s). As for the study more broadly: Patients with newly diagnosed Graves' disease had been on antithyroid drugs for under 3 months. TCR sequencing covered 13 persistent and roughly 20 newly diagnosed Graves' disease patients, some 35 samples in total. The study was conducted in China and was registered as a clinical trial. Persistent Graves' disease patients were compared with newly diagnosed Graves' disease patients by peripheral blood TCR sequencing and RNA sequencing. Overall results and qualifications from the work: Persistent Graves' disease patients showed lower TCR Shannon entropy and fewer highly expanded clones than newly diagnosed patients, suggesting clonal expansion. Preferential use of TRBV28, TRBJ1-2 and TRBJ2-5 was observed in persistent disease, whereas TRBV20-1 and TRBJ2-1 were favored in newly diagnosed disease. More public clonotypes were shared among persistent patients (roughly 2,900) than among newly diagnosed patients (966). Only peripheral blood was studied, because thyroid tissue, the primary lesion, was inaccessible. Only the TCR beta chain was sequenced and analyzed. The authors acknowledged the small sample size as a limitation that may reduce accuracy.

Library creation used multiplex PCR. Reads for this sample came from an Illumina HiSeq 4000. iRepertoire HTBI primers and Arm-PCR amplification of CDR3 regions were used to construct TCR beta libraries. Gel purification was performed on PCR products prior to sequencing. Processing in the source paper ran as follows. Gene usage analysis of CDR3 amino acid clonotypes used the 62 TRBV and fewer than 15 TRBJ segments found across samples. COPE and FqMerger were used to merge filtered high-quality paired reads into contigs. Contigs were aligned with BLAST to IMGT TRBV, TRBD and TRBJ reference genes, and CDR3 was defined per IMGT. Highly expanded clones were defined as clonotypes with a frequency above 0.1%. Shannon entropy was used to measure repertoire diversity, and the Gini coefficient was used to measure V-J evenness. A clonotype was considered public if more than one individual shared it. TCRdb took the public reads, trimmed them with fastp at Q25, ran MiXCR for clone calling and kept in-frame beta chains. Rows merge per CDR3 protein into single entries with the most common DNA and genes. These V and J calls derive from TCRdb rather than the authors' analysis. Here the sample has roughly 360,000 distinct CDR3 sequences; about an eighth occur a single time. Approximately 20% of the sample lies in the top ten.

CDR1 and CDR2 are read off the germline V gene (reference sequence) as SEHNR and FQNEAQ. Measured from the cysteine to the phenylalanine, the CDR3 is 18 residues long. The CDR3 DNA has 54 bases and is translated from base 1. V has 2 bases trimmed and J has 0 bases trimmed; junction bases matching no gene number 9. This same sample was also taken into another study, of T cells in Graves' hyperthyroidism and ophthalmopathy. The second paper further reports: A patient counted as having stable Graves' hyperthyroidism if no progression to ophthalmopathy occurred over 18 months of follow-up. Hyperthyroidism patients were newly diagnosed, with disease duration under 2 months, and aged 18 to 65 years. Any patient with an uncontrolled infection, another autoimmune disease, pregnancy or lactation was excluded. Diagnoses were based on clinical symptoms, serum thyroxine and TRAb, thyroid ultrasound and orbital computed tomography. For the first round of RT-PCR on the TCR CDR3, the HTBI primer set was used together with the Qiagen OneStep RT-PCR kit. Most expanded thyroid clonotypes (frequency above 0.001) were also detected in blood, suggesting blood repertoires may reflect thyroid immune responses. A 13 V-J signature model separated ophthalmopathy from stable hyperthyroidism, with 87.88% sensitivity and roughly 82% specificity in cross-validation and 80%/75% in testing. In validation, the model predicted progression to ophthalmopathy a median of roughly 6.5 months before onset, with around 70% sensitivity and roughly 72% specificity. A discovery cohort of about a hundred patients, roughly 45 with Graves' ophthalmopathy and more than 55 with stable Graves' hyperthyroidism, was used to find distinguishing TCR V-J signatures. Prospective prediction of ophthalmopathy was tested in an independent validation cohort consisting of some 19 hyperthyroidism patients and more than 15 patients who later progressed to ophthalmopathy. The 80 to 100 discovery patients were randomly divided into training and test sets at a 7:3 ratio. In addition, the study compared T-cell repertoires in thyroid tissue and in blood from a handful of Graves' hyperthyroidism patients. Once sampling was done, hyperthyroidism patients were given methimazole at a starting dose of 30 mg daily, whereas ophthalmopathy patients were given high-dose intravenous methylprednisolone. Libraries were constructed in a second round of multiplex PCR, after which size selection and purification were performed. Paired-end sequencing of the libraries was performed with 100 bp reads on an Illumina HiSeq2000. Raw data were processed with SOAPnuke, discarding reads with adapters, uncalled bases, mean Phred below 15, or no exact constant-primer or identifier match. High-quality paired reads were merged with COPE v1.2.5, and unique nucleotide sequences were defined as clonotypes. Clonotypes were aligned to IMGT TRBV, TRBD and TRBJ reference segments using MiTCR v1.1. Only V-J combinations with frequency above 0.0001, covering approximately 99% of repertoires, were analysed. The TCS score was defined as the ratio of F50 (clonal expansion) to E x V (chaos), calculated using BLOSUM62-based TCRdist between CDR3 peptides within each V-J. Welch's t-statistics and random forest reduced 500 to 650 V-J features to some 14, which were used in a naive Bayes classifier (R e1071). Sample size was not statistically predetermined, and investigators were not blinded to group allocation. The paper describes TCR Vbeta CDR3 sequencing of some 130 peripheral blood samples, made up of some 40 ophthalmopathy patients, around 73 hyperthyroidism patients and about 17 progressor patients.

Rearrangement joined TRBV7-9 to TRBJ2-1, with 8 middle bases fitting TRBD2. The starting material was peripheral blood mononuclear cells (PBMCs), obtained at new diagnosis, from a patient treated with antithyroid drugs. The source is a woman under 30 with Graves disease. Donor details come from another sample of the same person, matched by shared clones. The CDR3 here reads CASSLKGSGISSYNEQFF. In nucleotide form, the sequence is TGTGCCAGCAGCTTAAAGGGTAGCGGGATTAGCTCCTACAATGAGCAGTTCTTC.